This paragraph covers one T cell receptor (beta chain) sequence. This receptor's antigen is unknown. It may be a read error: a sequence one base away is much more abundant. The sequencing machine was an Illumina HiSeq 2500. Quantitative 5'-RACE with molecular barcodes was the method used to prepare the TCR beta libraries. On the authors' methods: To identify disease-linked TCR variants, a new computational method was used, one built on a probabilistic model of VDJ rearrangement. The raw public reads went through TCRdb reprocessing: fastp at Q25, MiXCR clone calling, in-frame beta chains kept. Rows merge per CDR3 protein into single entries with the most common DNA and genes. TCRdb, not the original authors, processed these V and J calls. Counted in this sample were 500,000 to 650,000 distinct CDR3 sequences; roughly 5.3% of them appeared once. The ten largest clones capture around 3.5% of the sample.

The entry originates in a study of CD8 T cells in ankylosing spondylitis (dated by TCRdb to the late 2010s). Broadly, across the study: The study profiled T cell receptor beta repertoires in healthy donors and ankylosing spondylitis patients to find disease-linked TCR variants. In total, the full study cohort was made up of about 99 healthy donors and about two dozen ankylosing spondylitis patients. Peripheral blood samples were taken, and synovial fluid was additionally collected from ankylosing spondylitis patients. Findings and caveats that apply to the study as a whole: According to the report, matched synovial fluid samples from ankylosing spondylitis patients were significantly enriched for the disease-linked clones. In peripheral blood, the disease-linked clones were found at relatively low frequencies and had a CD8+ phenotype. Blood from ankylosing spondylitis patients appeared to be characterized by a TCR beta motif composed of eight highly homologous amino acid variants. Some TCR beta motif variants had previously been reported in synovial fluid and blood of reactive arthritis patients, which suggested common disease-initiation mechanisms.

The germline V gene (reference sequence) provides CDR1 LNHNV and CDR2 YYDKDF. Reading from cysteine to phenylalanine, the CDR3 counts 14 amino acids. The read is trimmed to its CDR3 DNA, 42 bases read in frame from base 1. V loses 0 bases, J loses 5 bases, and the germline ends lie 11 bases apart. This TCR came from a male donor with ankylosing spondylitis. The chain uses TRBV15 and TRBJ2-7, with the D segment identity uncertain. Sequenced sample: blood, either unsorted or a sorted T cell fraction (not recorded which). The nucleotide sequence reads as follows: TGTGCCACCAGCAGAGATTATTCGGTGAACGAGCAGTACTTC. Translated, this gives CATSRDYSVNEQYF.